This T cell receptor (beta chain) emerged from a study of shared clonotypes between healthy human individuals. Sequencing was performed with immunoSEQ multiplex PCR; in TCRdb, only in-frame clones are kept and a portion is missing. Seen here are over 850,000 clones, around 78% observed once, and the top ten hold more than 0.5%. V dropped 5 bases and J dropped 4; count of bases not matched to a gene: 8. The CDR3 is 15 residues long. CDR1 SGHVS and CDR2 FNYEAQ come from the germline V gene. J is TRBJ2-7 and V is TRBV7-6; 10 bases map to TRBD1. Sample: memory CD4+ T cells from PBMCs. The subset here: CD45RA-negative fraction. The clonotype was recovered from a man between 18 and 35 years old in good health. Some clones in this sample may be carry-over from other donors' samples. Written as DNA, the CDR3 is TGTGCCAGCAGCCCCACCCGACAGGGGGCGTACGAGCAGTACTTC. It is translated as CASSPTRQGAYEQYF.